The 27 T cell receptor beta chains below all came from one sample that was sequenced in a study of tumor-infiltrating lymphocytes in oesophageal squamous cell carcinoma. MiXCR, applied by TCRdb to the PCR reads, yields one record per CDR3 protein. The table includes around 16,000 distinct CDR3 sequences, 50% detected once. Sequencing was done on a sample of esophageal tumor tissue. These receptors originate from a male donor with esophageal squamous cell carcinoma.

This clonotype was seen ten or more times. This is likely a read error, given that the CDR3 carries no conserved phenylalanine or tryptophan at its end. Because the CDR3's place on the DNA is in doubt, the DNA is left out and the CDR3 is given as listed by TCRdb. The rearrangement uses TRBV11-2 and TRBJ2-7. With termini counted, the CDR3 has 15 amino acids. Germline CDR1 reads SGHAT; CDR2 reads FQNNGV. CDR3: CASSLSFNYGYTFGS.

This clonotype rates as medium-sized (0.01 to 0.1%). The chain is built from TRBV6-1 and TRBJ1-6; D is ambiguous. The germline CDR1 and CDR2 sequences are MNHNS and SASEGT. CDR3 size: 18 residues. The V gene lost 4 bases and the J gene lost 0 bases, with 16 bases spanning the gap. The DNA of the CDR3 is TGTGCCAGCAGTGCAATGATAATTTATAGCTCCTATAATTCACCCCTCCACTTT. Its translation is CASSAMIIYSSYNSPLHF.

This clonotype has at least ten counts. The CDR3 reads CASSGLARSSYEQYF. The DNA of the CDR3 is TGTGCCAGCAGTGGACTAGCGCGCAGCTCCTACGAGCAGTACTTC. The genes are TRBV2 and TRBJ2-7, with 8 bases identical to TRBD2. Germline trimming cut 4 bases from V and 0 bases from J; bases unmatched to any gene: 5. This CDR3 region has 15 residues. The germline gives CDR1 SNHLY, CDR2 FYNNEI.

In this sample, this clonotype turned up many times. The rearrangement joins TRBV18 to TRBJ2-7; 8 bases align to TRBD2. V lost 3 bases to trimming and J lost 6 bases; unmatched junction nucleotides: 10. The germline gives CDR1 KGHSH, CDR2 LQKENI. CDR3 length equals 15 residues. DNA for the CDR3: TGTGCCAGCTCACCGAGCCGAGCGGGAGACTTCGAGCAGTACTTC. It specifies CASSPSRAGDFEQYF.

The sample holds many counts of this clonotype. The CDR3, as DNA: TGTGCCAGCAGTTTAGGTGGGACCCAAGAGACCCAGTACTTC. Residues: CASSLGGTQETQYF. The chain carries TRBV12-3 or TRBV12-4 and TRBJ2-7, with D tentatively TRBD1 or TRBD2 (5 bases each). The DNA end favors TRBJ2-5, so the J call may be wrong. CDR3 length: 14 amino acids.

Comment on this clonotype: This may be a read error, as it is one base from a much larger clone. The chain employs TRBV27 and TRBJ2-7; D possibly corresponds to TRBD2 (6 bases). V gave up 6 bases and J gave up 7 bases, with 22 bases separating them. The germline V gene encodes CDR1 MNHEY and CDR2 SMNVEV (reference sequence). CDR3 length: 15 amino acids. The CDR3 here is CASSPRLGRYNEQYF. CDR3 DNA sequence: TGTGCCAGCAGCCCGAGACTAGGTAGATACAATGAGCAGTACTTC.

By share, this clonotype counts as medium-sized. The J gene is TRBJ2-1, the V gene TRBV11-3; 14 nucleotides line up with TRBD2. J gave up 5 bases and V 4 bases, and 10 bases lay outside the gene matches. Germline V gives CDR1 SGHNT, CDR2 YENEEA. The CDR3 runs 18 residues. Here the CDR3 reads CASSSFGLAGGGDNEQFF. The CDR3 DNA follows: TGTGCCAGCAGCTCCTTTGGACTAGCGGGAGGAGGAGACAATGAGCAGTTCTTC.

In its sample, this clonotype was seen many times. CDR3 protein: CASSPGLGGGYMNTEAFF. The DNA of the CDR3 is TGTGCCAGCAGCCCCGGGCTGGGAGGGGGTTACATGAACACTGAAGCTTTCTTT. This rearrangement joins TRBV5-4 to TRBJ1-1, with D possibly matching TRBD1 (6 bases). The V gene lost 4 bases and the J gene lost 0 bases, with 22 bases spanning the gap. This CDR3 spans 18 amino acids. In germline, CDR1 is SGHNT, CDR2 YYREEE (reference sequence). The variable domain in full, completed from reference TRBV5-4 and TRBJ1-1, reads ETGVTQSPTHLIKTRGQQVTLRCSSQSGHNTVSWYQQALGQGPQFIFQYYREEENGRGNFPPRFSGLQFPNYSSELNVNALELDDSALYLCASSPGLGGGYMNTEAFFGQGTRLTVV.

Ten or more counts support this clonotype. The J gene is TRBJ2-5, the V gene TRBV7-8; D might be TRBD1 or TRBD2, each matching 5 bases. The DNA end is a closer match to TRBJ2-7, so the J assignment may be wrong. The CDR3 is made up of 15 amino acids. Per the germline V gene, CDR1 is SGHVS and CDR2 is FQNEAQ. Here the CDR3 reads CASTGFQGPSYEQYF. CDR3 DNA sequence: TGTGCCAGCACCGGTTTTCAGGGACCCTCCTACGAGCAGTACTTC.

The sample holds many counts of this clonotype. A much larger clone sits a single nucleotide away, making a read error possible. The chain carries TRBV28 and TRBJ2-7; no firm D call. The CDR3 covers 12 residues. Trimming removed 5 bases at V and 7 bases at J, with 12 bases between. Per the germline V gene, CDR1 is MDHEN and CDR2 is SYDVKM. Written as DNA, the CDR3 is TGTGCCAGCAGTCCCCAACTCAATGAGCAGTACTTC. Translation: CASSPQLNEQYF.

This clonotype was found many times. Mismatch with germline at one junction end may stem from a read error. The chain uses TRBV7-8 and TRBJ2-5; D not resolved. Germline CDR1 reads SGHVS; CDR2 reads FQNEAQ. CDR3 length equals 15 residues. As DNA, the CDR3 is TGTGCCAGCAGCTTAAAGGACCTTTATAATTCACCCCTCCACTTC. Its protein product is CASSLKDLYNSPLHF.

Comment on this clonotype: No conserved phenylalanine or tryptophan is present at the end of the CDR3, so a read error is the likely explanation. No DNA is shown, since the ends of the CDR3 on it are uncertain; the CDR3 is the one TCRdb lists. This chain connects TRBV7-1 to TRBJ2-7; the table's D call TRBD1 went unverified against the DNA. TRBV7-1 is sorted into the ORF group, with uncertain function. Inclusive of both ends, the CDR3 amounts to 16 amino acids. This chain's CDR3 is CASSPGRTVYGYTFGS.

V is TRBV10-3 and J is TRBJ2-1; 14 nucleotides align to TRBD2. J was trimmed by 9 bases and V by 11 bases; bases with no gene match: 6. This CDR3 region has 13 residues. The germline V gene encodes CDR1 ENHRY and CDR2 SYGVKD. The CDR3 nucleotides are TGTGCCTCCTCGGGACTAGCGGGAGTTGAGCAGTTCTTC. This codes for CASSGLAGVEQFF.

J is TRBJ1-2 and V is TRBV7-9, with D hard to call. The CDR3 loop spans 13 amino acids. Germline CDR1 SEHNR, CDR2 FQNEAQ (reference sequence). V was cut by 5 bases and J by 1 base, with 8 bases left in between. CDR3 protein: CASSPDVNYGYTF. CDR3 sequence (DNA): TGTGCCAGCAGCCCGGACGTTAACTATGGCTACACCTTC.

There are many counts of this clonotype. The V and J genes are TRBV2 and TRBJ2-5; D is uncertain. The germline V and J ends were trimmed by 4 bases and 2 bases, with 5 bases remaining between them. The germline V gene encodes CDR1 SNHLY and CDR2 FYNNEI. The CDR3 sequence is 12 residues long. The CDR3 protein is CASSAQQETQYF. CDR3 nucleotides: TGTGCCAGCAGTGCCCAACAAGAGACCCAGTACTTC.

This clonotype was observed many times. The rearrangement uses TRBV28 and TRBJ2-1; 9 positions match TRBD1. With 6 bases clipped from V and 5 bases from J, the junction kept 5 bases outside the gene matches. The CDR3 totals 14 residues. Germline CDR1 reads MDHEN; CDR2 reads SYDVKM. CDR3 DNA sequence: TGTGCCAGCAGGCTTTACAGGGGGCACAATGAGCAGTTCTTC. Protein sequence: CASRLYRGHNEQFF.

This clonotype is medium-sized (0.01 to 0.1%) within its sample. The CDR3 loop reads CASRGGQGPHGYTF. CDR3 nucleotides: TGTGCCAGCAGGGGAGGACAGGGCCCCCATGGCTACACCTTC. The rearrangement links TRBV6-1 to TRBJ1-2; TRBD1 matches at 8 bases. This CDR3 region has 14 residues. V lost 6 bases, J lost 6 bases, and 9 bases stayed unmatched. Germline CDR1 MNHNS, CDR2 SASEGT.

This clonotype was seen ten or more times. The V gene is TRBV10-3, the J gene TRBJ1-4; D not resolved. Trimming shortened V by 5 bases and J by 8 bases, and 12 bases separated the two germline ends. The CDR3 is made up of 13 amino acids. CDR1 ENHRY and CDR2 SYGVKD come from the germline V gene. This CDR3 is CAISLTMNEKLFF. In nucleotides, the CDR3 is TGTGCCATCAGTCTGACAATGAACGAAAAACTGTTTTTT.

Turning to this clonotype: Compared with germline, one end of the junction differs, possibly owing to a read error. The chain has TRBV12-3 or TRBV12-4 and TRBJ2-7; tentative D call: TRBD1 (6 bases). CDR3 size: 14 residues. The DNA for the CDR3 is TGTGCCAGCAGCCATACAGGGAATAATTCACCCCTCCACTTC. This gives the protein CASSHTGNNSPLHF.

V usage is TRBV14 and J usage is TRBJ1-3; no clear D. Germline CDR1 SGHDN, CDR2 FVKESK. V dropped 4 bases and J dropped 0 bases, with 16 bases sitting between them. The CDR3 loop spans 17 amino acids. This chain's CDR3 is CASSRTTGRSSGNTIYF. The DNA for the CDR3 is TGTGCCAGCAGCCGCACCACCGGGCGAAGCTCTGGAAACACCATATATTTT.

The chain employs TRBV18 and TRBJ2-3; no reliable D call. Near its end, the DNA agrees better with TRBJ2-1, so the J call may be wrong. Germline assignment: CDR1 KGHSH and CDR2 LQKENI. The CDR3 totals 13 residues. The CDR3 protein is CASSPRNYNEQFF. CDR3 sequence (DNA): TGTGCCAGCTCACCCCGCAACTACAATGAGCAGTTCTTC.

A few counts support this clonotype. V and J are TRBV7-3 and TRBJ2-1; a possible D gene is TRBD1 (5 bases). V lost 5 bases to trimming and J lost 9 bases, with 14 bases between them. CDR1 SGHTA and CDR2 FQGTGA come from the germline V gene. This CDR3 spans 13 amino acids. The CDR3 loop reads CASSVDREREQFF. The DNA for the CDR3 is TGTGCCAGCAGCGTCGACAGAGAACGTGAGCAGTTCTTC.

By share, this clonotype ranks as medium-sized. V is TRBV7-2 and J is TRBJ2-7; 10 bases are shared with TRBD2. V dropped 0 bases and J dropped 3; count of bases not matched to a gene: 11. CDR3 length equals 18 residues. Germline CDR1 and CDR2: SGHTA and FQGNSA. CDR3 in amino acids: CASSLALSSGSIGYEQYF. DNA of the CDR3: TGTGCCAGCAGCTTAGCGCTGTCTAGCGGGAGTATAGGCTACGAGCAGTACTTC. The whole variable domain, filled in from reference TRBV7-2 and TRBJ2-7, reads GAGVSQSPSNKVTEKGKDVELRCDPISGHTALYWYRQSLGQGLEFLIYFQGNSAPDKSGLPSDRFSAERTGGSVSTLTIQRTQQEDSAVYLCASSLALSSGSIGYEQYFGPGTRLTVT.

This clonotype has more than one count but fewer than ten. The rearrangement uses TRBV7-2 and TRBJ2-5, with D possibly being TRBD2 (5 bases). The CDR3 runs to 15 residues. Trimming cost V 5 bases and J 2 bases, with 15 bases left between them. The V gene's germline CDR1 is SGHTA and CDR2 FQGNSA. The CDR3 DNA reads TGTGCCAGCAGCCTCCAACGGGGTGCTCAAGAGACCCAGTACTTC. Amino acid sequence: CASSLQRGAQETQYF.

By share, this clonotype ranks as medium-sized. The gene calls are TRBV28 and TRBJ1-6; D is uncertain. The CDR3 has 14 residues. Germline V gives CDR1 MDHEN, CDR2 SYDVKM. Trimming cost V 7 bases and J 0 bases, with 7 bases left between them. The CDR3 reads CASTEGSYNSPLHF. The CDR3 DNA sequence: TGTGCCAGCACGGAAGGCTCCTATAATTCACCCCTCCACTTT.

V and J are TRBV7-8 and TRBJ2-5; possible D gene TRBD1, 6 bases. There are 16 residues in the CDR3. Germline V gene sequence: CDR1 SGHVS, CDR2 FQNEAQ. V was cut by 3 bases and J by 11 bases, with 25 bases left in between. In DNA form, the CDR3 reads TGTGCCAGCAGCTTCTACGCAACAGGGAAGTACAATGAGCAGTACTTC. This sequence encodes CASSFYATGKYNEQYF.

This clonotype was seen ten or more times. As DNA, the CDR3 is TGTGCCAGCAGTTTCCCGACCTACGAGCAGTACTTC. Protein: CASSFPTYEQYF. V is TRBV28 and J is TRBJ2-7; D is unresolved. V was clipped by 3 bases and J by 2 bases, with 5 bases between them. CDR1 and CDR2 (germline): MDHEN, SYDVKM. This CDR3 region has 12 residues.